The T cell receptor beta chain described here comes from a study of regulatory dendritic cells for organ transplantation. The method was immunoSEQ multiplex PCR; TCRdb's version includes in-frame clones alone and lacks a portion of them. Of some 12,000 clones listed, more than 55% were seen once; the top ten hold 18%. Memory T cells were CD45RO+, naive were CD45RA+, sorted by FACS. This CDR3 is built from 16 residues. The ends lost 0 bases at V and 3 bases at J; junction bases unmatched: 8. In germline, CDR1 is MNHEY, CDR2 SVGAGI. Notes on the study in general: Mature dendritic cells appeared to drive more memory CD8+ clonal expansion than regulatory ones. Considerable individual heterogeneity was seen in alloreactive memory CD8+ T cells. Naive CD4+ and CD8+ repertoires were highly diverse; memory CD8+ was most oligoclonal.

Worth noting for this clone: Its cognate antigen is unknown.

Input material: memory CD8+ T cells from blood. Subset reported: CD45RO+ memory T cells. The rearrangement uses TRBV6-5 and TRBJ2-7, with 7 bases fitting TRBD1. The sequence derives from a human donor in good health. The CDR3 region is CASSYSGSAGGYEQYF. Here the CDR3 DNA reads TGTGCCAGCAGTTACTCGGGGTCGGCAGGGGGCTACGAGCAGTACTTC.